This T cell receptor beta chain was recorded in a study of PD-L1 blockade in urothelial cancer. Study as a whole: Patients started atezolizumab in 2014, 1,200 mg intravenously every 3 weeks. Patients' histories included 0 to 3 prior chemotherapy regimens. Among blood samples, the median T cell count was approximately 150,000.

The CDR3 has 15 amino acids. The V gene's germline CDR1 is SNHLY and CDR2 FYNNEI. Between the trimmed V and J ends, which lost 4 bases and 0 bases, there was a span of 11 bases. The cohort comprised individuals with locally advanced or metastatic urothelial carcinoma. The table came from immunoSEQ multiplex PCR; TCRdb's copy has only in-frame clones and leaves some out. The sample shows under 40,000 clones, roughly 80% of them seen only once. The rearrangement uses TRBV2 and TRBJ2-3, with D possibly TRBD1 on 5 matching bases. The origin of this receptor is a man aged 70 or older with urothelial cancer. Sequencing used PBMCs, obtained around atezolizumab (anti-PD-L1) treatment. The CDR3, as DNA: TGTGCCAGCAGTGGAGACAGAGCTAGCACAGATACGCAGTATTTT. Protein product: CASSGDRASTDTQYF.